This TCR beta chain was retrieved from a study of cytomegalovirus exposure and HLA in healthy donors. The study ran its PCR with 60 Vbeta and 13 Jbeta primers. Clones were read by immunoSEQ multiplex PCR, and TCRdb kept only the in-frame ones, dropping some. The table shows approximately 190,000 clones, with just under 70% occurring only once. Sequences were obtained from PBMCs. The TCR comes from a man in his forties in good health and CMV-seropositive.

The CDR3 nucleotides read TGCGCCAGCAGGAACAGGAAGGTCTGGAACGAGCAGTACTTC. Translation gives CASRNRKVWNEQYF. The V gene is TRBV23-1, the J gene TRBJ2-7, with a tentative D call TRBD1 (5 bases). TRBV23-1 is identified as an open reading frame with a role that is uncertain. V lost 6 bases, J lost 5 bases, and 17 bases lay in between. The CDR3 spans 14 residues.